This entry lists 2 T cell receptor beta chains sequenced from one sample in a study of cytomegalovirus exposure and HLA in healthy donors. The assay was immunoSEQ multiplex PCR, and TCRdb's table has in-frame clones only and misses some. The sample lists about 120,000 clones, around 89% seen once, with about 6% in the top ten. The sequenced sample was PBMCs. The origin of the receptors is a woman younger than 30 in good health and CMV-seropositive.

This chain uses TRBV11-2 with TRBJ1-1, with D uncertain. Trimming cost V 5 bases and J 0 bases, with 7 bases left between them. The CDR3 consists of 13 residues. Germline V gene lookup returns CDR1 SGHAT and CDR2 FQNNGV. The CDR3 reads CASSRNLNTEAFF. CDR3 coding DNA: TGTGCCAGCAGCCGTAATTTGAACACTGAAGCTTTCTTT. Drawing the rest from reference TRBV11-2 and TRBJ1-1, the complete variable domain is EAGVAQSPRYKIIEKRQSVAFWCNPISGHATLYWYQQILGQGPKLLIQFQNNGVVDDSQLPKDRFSAERLKGVDSTLKIQPAKLEDSAVYLCASSRNLNTEAFFGQGTRLTVV.

This clone has just a few counts. This chain links TRBV6-5 with TRBJ2-3, with D possibly being TRBD2 (5 bases). The V and J ends lost 6 bases and 6 bases respectively, with 13 bases between them. The CDR3 is 13 residues long. The V gene's germline CDR1 is MNHEY and CDR2 SVGAGI. In nucleotides, the CDR3 is TGTGCCAGCAGCCGAGGACTGGGGGATACGCAGTATTTT. This codes for CASSRGLGDTQYF.